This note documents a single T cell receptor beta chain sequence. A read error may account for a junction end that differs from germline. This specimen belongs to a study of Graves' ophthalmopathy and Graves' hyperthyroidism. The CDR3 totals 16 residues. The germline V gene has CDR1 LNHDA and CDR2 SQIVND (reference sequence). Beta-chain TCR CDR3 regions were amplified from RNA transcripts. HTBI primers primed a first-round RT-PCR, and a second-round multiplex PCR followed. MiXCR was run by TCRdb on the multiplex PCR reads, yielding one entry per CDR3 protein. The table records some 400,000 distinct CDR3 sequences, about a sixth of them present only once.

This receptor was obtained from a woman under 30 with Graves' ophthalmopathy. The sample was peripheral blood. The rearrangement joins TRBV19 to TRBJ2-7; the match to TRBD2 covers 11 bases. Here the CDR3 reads CASSTQGVLAGAEQCF. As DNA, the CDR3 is TGTGCCAGTAGTACTCAGGGTGTACTAGCGGGAGCCGAGCAGTGCTTC.